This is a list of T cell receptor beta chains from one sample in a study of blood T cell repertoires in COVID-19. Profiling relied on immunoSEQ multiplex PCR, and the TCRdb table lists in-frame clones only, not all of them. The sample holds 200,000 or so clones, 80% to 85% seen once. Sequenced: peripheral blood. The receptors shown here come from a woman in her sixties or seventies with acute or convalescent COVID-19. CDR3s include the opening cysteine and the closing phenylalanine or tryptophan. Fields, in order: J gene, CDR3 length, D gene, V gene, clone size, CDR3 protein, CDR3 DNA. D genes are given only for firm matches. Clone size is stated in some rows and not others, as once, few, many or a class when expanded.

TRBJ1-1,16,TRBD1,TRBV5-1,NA,CASRQTSGTAYTEAFF,TGCGCCAGCAGACAAACCTCCGGGACAGCCTACACTGAAGCTTTCTTT
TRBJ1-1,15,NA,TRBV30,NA,CAWSVRGLMNTEAFF,TGTGCCTGGAGTGTAAGGGGTCTCATGAACACTGAAGCTTTCTTT
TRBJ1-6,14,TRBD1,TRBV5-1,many,CASSWTGRNSPLHF,TGCGCCAGCAGCTGGACAGGGCGCAATTCACCCCTCCACTTT
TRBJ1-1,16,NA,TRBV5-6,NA,CASSYLFGGSNTEAFF,TGTGCCAGCAGTTATCTATTCGGGGGATCGAACACTGAAGCTTTCTTT
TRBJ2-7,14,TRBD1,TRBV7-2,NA,CASSPRQGDYEQYF,TGTGCCAGCAGCCCCCGACAGGGGGACTACGAGCAGTACTTC
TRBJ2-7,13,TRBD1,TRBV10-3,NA,CAISQDRGAEQYF,TGTGCCATCAGTCAGGACAGGGGAGCCGAGCAGTACTTC
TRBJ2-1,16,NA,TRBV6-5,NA,CASSYSNGGSYNEQFF,TGTGCCAGCAGTTACTCGAACGGGGGCTCCTACAATGAGCAGTTCTTC
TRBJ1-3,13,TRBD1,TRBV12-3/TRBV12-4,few,CASTGGPGNTIYF,TGTGCCAGCACAGGGGGCCCTGGAAACACCATATATTTT
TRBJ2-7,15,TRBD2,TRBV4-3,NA,CASSQGAGGSYEQYF,TGCGCCAGCAGCCAAGGGGCGGGGGGTTCCTACGAGCAGTACTTC
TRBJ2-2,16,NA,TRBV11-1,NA,CASSLRGPSNTGELFF,TGTGCCAGCAGCTTGCGGGGTCCCTCGAACACCGGGGAGCTGTTTTTT
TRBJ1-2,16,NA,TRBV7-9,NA,CASSLAYWGLDYGYTF,TGTGCCAGCAGCTTAGCGTACTGGGGCTTGGACTATGGCTACACCTTC
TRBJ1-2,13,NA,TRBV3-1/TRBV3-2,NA,CASSQESYYGYTF,TGTGCCAGCAGCCAAGAATCGTACTATGGCTACACCTTC
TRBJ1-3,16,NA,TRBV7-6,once,CASSLVRGSSGNTIYF,TGTGCCAGCAGCTTAGTTCGAGGCAGTTCTGGAAACACCATATATTTT
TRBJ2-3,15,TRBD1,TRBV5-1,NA,CASSLEGQGWDTQYF,TGCGCCAGCAGCTTGGAAGGACAGGGTTGGGATACGCAGTATTTT
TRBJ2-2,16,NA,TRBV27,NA,CASSFRGGPRTGELFF,TGTGCCAGCAGTTTTAGGGGGGGGCCCCGCACCGGGGAGCTGTTTTTT
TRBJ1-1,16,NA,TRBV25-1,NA,CASSSMSGGKDTEAFF,TGTGCCAGCAGCTCCATGAGCGGGGGTAAGGACACTGAAGCTTTCTTT
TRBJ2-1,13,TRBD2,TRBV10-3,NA,CAISFGGADEQFF,TGTGCCATCAGTTTCGGGGGGGCCGATGAGCAGTTCTTC
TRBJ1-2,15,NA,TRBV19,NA,CASSIVLDRNYGYTF,TGTGCCAGTAGTATAGTCCTTGACAGGAACTATGGCTACACCTTC
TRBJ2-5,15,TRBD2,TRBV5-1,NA,CASSLTSGVLETQYF,TGCGCCAGCAGCCTTACTAGCGGCGTTTTGGAGACCCAGTACTTC
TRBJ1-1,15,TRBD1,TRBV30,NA,CAWSKGQGANTEAFF,TGTGCCTGGAGTAAAGGACAGGGTGCGAACACTGAAGCTTTCTTT
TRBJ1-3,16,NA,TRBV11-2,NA,CASSSSGPGSGNTIYF,TGTGCCAGCAGCTCCTCAGGGCCCGGGTCTGGAAACACCATATATTTT
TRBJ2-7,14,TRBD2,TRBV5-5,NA,CASSPGLAAYEQYF,TGTGCCAGCAGCCCCGGACTAGCTGCCTACGAGCAGTACTTC
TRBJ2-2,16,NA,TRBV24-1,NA,CATSDIRQSNTGELFF,TGTGCCACCAGTGATATTCGACAGAGTAACACCGGGGAGCTGTTTTTT
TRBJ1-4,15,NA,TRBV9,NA,CASSVGGKINEKLFF,TGTGCCAGCAGCGTAGGCGGGAAGATTAATGAAAAACTGTTTTTT
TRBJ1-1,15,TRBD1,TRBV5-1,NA,CASSKLRTGGTEAFF,TGCGCCAGCAGCAAATTAAGGACAGGGGGCACTGAAGCTTTCTTT
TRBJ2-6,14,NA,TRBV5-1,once,CASSLASGANVLTF,TGCGCCAGCAGCTTGGCTTCTGGGGCCAACGTCCTGACTTTC
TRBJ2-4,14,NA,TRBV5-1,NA,CASSPVGAGLGMFF,TGCGCCAGCAGCCCGGTAGGGGCCGGGCTTGGGATGTTCTTC
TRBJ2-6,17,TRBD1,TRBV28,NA,CASSWAGGGAGANVLTF,TGTGCCAGCAGTTGGGCAGGGGGCGGGGCTGGGGCCAACGTCCTGACTTTC
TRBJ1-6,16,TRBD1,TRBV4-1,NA,CASSQDPGQGSSPLHF,TGCGCCAGCAGCCAAGATCCGGGACAGGGTTCTTCACCCCTCCACTTT
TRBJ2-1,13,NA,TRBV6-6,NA,CASSYVGGGEQFF,TGTGCCAGCAGTTACGTAGGAGGCGGAGAGCAGTTCTTC
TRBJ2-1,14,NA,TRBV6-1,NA,CASSESGAYNEQFF,TGTGCCAGCAGTGAATCGGGGGCCTACAATGAGCAGTTCTTC
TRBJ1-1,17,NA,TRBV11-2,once,CASSLRPTGTGTSEAFF,TGTGCCAGCAGCCTTCGTCCTACAGGGACGGGGACGAGTGAAGCTTTCTTT
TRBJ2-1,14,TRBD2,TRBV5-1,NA,CASSLGLAGDEQFF,TGCGCCAGCAGCTTGGGGCTAGCGGGGGATGAGCAGTTCTTC
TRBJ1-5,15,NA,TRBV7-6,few,CASSLVAGLNQPQHF,TGTGCCAGCAGCTTAGTAGCAGGGCTCAATCAGCCCCAGCATTTT
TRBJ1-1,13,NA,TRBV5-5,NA,CASSLFYYTEAFF,TGTGCCAGCAGCTTGTTTTATTACACTGAAGCTTTCTTT
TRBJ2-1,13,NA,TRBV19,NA,CASGTQSYNEQFF,TGTGCCAGTGGGACTCAATCCTACAATGAGCAGTTCTTC
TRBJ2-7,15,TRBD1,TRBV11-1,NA,CASSSPGQGQNEQYF,TGTGCCAGCAGCTCACCGGGACAGGGTCAAAACGAGCAGTACTTC
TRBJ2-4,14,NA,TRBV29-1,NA,CSVAQSMNKNIQYF,TGCAGCGTTGCCCAGTCCATGAACAAAAACATTCAGTACTTC
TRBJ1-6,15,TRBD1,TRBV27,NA,CASSPLGQGNSPLHF,TGTGCCAGCAGCCCCCTCGGACAGGGCAATTCACCCCTCCACTTT
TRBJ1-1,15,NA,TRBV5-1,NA,CASSLGSGDNTEAFF,TGCGCCAGCAGCTTGGGGTCGGGGGACAACACTGAAGCTTTCTTT
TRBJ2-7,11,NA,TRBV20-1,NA,CSAGLVSEQYF,TGCAGTGCTGGACTCGTTTCCGAGCAGTACTTC
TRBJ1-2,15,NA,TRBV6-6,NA,CASSYSGQGIYGYTF,TGTGCCAGCAGTTACTCGGGCCAGGGAATCTATGGCTACACCTTC
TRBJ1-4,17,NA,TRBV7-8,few,CASSLGWGGGLNEKLFF,TGTGCCAGCAGCTTAGGTTGGGGCGGGGGCCTTAATGAAAAACTGTTTTTT
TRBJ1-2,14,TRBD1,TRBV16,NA,CASSQPDRGHGYTF,TGTGCCAGCAGCCAACCCGACAGGGGGCATGGCTACACCTTC
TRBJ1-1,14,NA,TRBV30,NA,CAWSKAPRGTEAFF,TGTGCCTGGAGTAAAGCTCCCCGGGGCACTGAAGCTTTCTTT
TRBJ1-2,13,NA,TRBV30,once,CAWSSGGGYGYTF,TGTGCCTGGAGTTCGGGGGGAGGGTATGGCTACACCTTC
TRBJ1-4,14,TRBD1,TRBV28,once,CASKRQGAGEKLFF,TGTGCCAGCAAACGACAGGGGGCTGGTGAAAAACTGTTTTTT
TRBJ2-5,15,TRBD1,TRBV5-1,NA,CASSPSTGAQETQYF,TGCGCCAGCAGCCCGTCGACAGGGGCGCAAGAGACCCAGTACTTC
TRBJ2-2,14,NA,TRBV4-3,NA,CASSQAGVSGELFF,TGCGCCAGCAGCCAAGCGGGGGTATCCGGGGAGCTGTTTTTT
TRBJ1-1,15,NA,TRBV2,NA,CASRITRGRVTEAFF,TGTGCCAGCAGAATAACCAGGGGTCGAGTCACTGAAGCTTTCTTT
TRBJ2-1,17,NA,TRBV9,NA,CASSVEVQGRSYNEQFF,TGTGCCAGCAGCGTAGAGGTTCAGGGTCGCTCCTACAATGAGCAGTTCTTC
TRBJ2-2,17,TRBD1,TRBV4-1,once,CASSQDSQGANTGELFF,TGCGCCAGCAGCCAAGACTCACAGGGGGCGAACACCGGGGAGCTGTTTTTT
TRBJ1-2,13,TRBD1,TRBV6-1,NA,CASSETGGNGYTF,TGTGCCAGCAGTGAAACAGGGGGCAATGGCTACACCTTC
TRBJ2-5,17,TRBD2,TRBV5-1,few,CASSLEASGGPQETQYF,TGCGCCAGCAGCTTGGAGGCTAGCGGGGGCCCACAAGAGACCCAGTACTTC
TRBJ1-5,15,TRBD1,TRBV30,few,CAWSGPGQGGQPQHF,TGTGCCTGGAGTGGACCCGGACAGGGAGGACAGCCCCAGCATTTT